This T cell receptor beta chain came from a study of graft-versus-host responses after intestinal transplantation. Whole-study context: Transplants were multivisceral, liver-intestinal, or isolated intestinal. All recipients got anti-thymocyte globulin induction, then tacrolimus and steroids for roughly three years.

Generated by immunoSEQ multiplex PCR, the TCRdb table keeps only in-frame clones and is missing some. The sample gives about 130,000 clones, 92% of which show up once; 0.19% is in the top ten. Germline V gives CDR1 LGHNA, CDR2 YSLEER. CDR3 size: 12 residues. V was pared by 1 base and J by 7 bases, with 6 bases between. General study results and limits: Some patients had graft-donor T cell macrochimerism, and their allografts showed high graft-versus-host to host-versus-graft clonal ratios.

Notes on this clone: The antigen remains unidentified.

This sample comprised unstimulated CD4+ T cells sorted from spleen or lymph node cells, obtained before intestinal transplant. The chain combines TRBV4-3 with TRBJ2-3; D unresolved. This clonotype was sampled from a human donor who received an intestinal transplant. The CDR3 DNA is TGCGCCAGCAGCCAAGCCGACAATACGCAGTATTTT. Translating gives CASSQADNTQYF.